These T cell receptor beta chains were read from a single sample in a study of persistence of HIV-infected CD4 T cells. These receptors have no identified antigens. Here immunoSEQ multiplex PCR was the method, and the copy in TCRdb shows in-frame clones only, minus some. The table has about 48,000 clones, around 75% seen once. Sequences were derived from CD4+ T cells sorted from PBMCs after roughly 18-hour stimulation, sampled from a patient who received antiretroviral therapy. The receptors were sampled from an adult man with HIV who was CMV-seropositive. Each CDR3 is given with its conserved first and last residue.

CDR3	J	V
CATERGGVGYTF	TRBJ1-2	TRBV19
CASSGGMYTEAFF	TRBJ1-1	TRBV2
CSAVAHRGPYEQYF	TRBJ2-7	TRBV29-1
CASSIAQGAVEQYF	TRBJ2-7	TRBV19
CASSPGTGSYGYTF	TRBJ1-2	TRBV6-2/TRBV6-3
CASSVDLITSSGNTIYF	TRBJ1-3	TRBV9
CASHSRNGLGVEQYF	TRBJ2-7	TRBV2
CAWSGWGTGNTIYF	TRBJ1-3	TRBV30
CASSPLGQRKNYGYTF	TRBJ1-2	TRBV6-2/TRBV6-3
CASRSGTGTEAFF	TRBJ1-1	TRBV7-2
CASSPGGTTGELFF	TRBJ2-2	TRBV5-4
CASSLNSRGELFF	TRBJ2-2	TRBV4-2
CASSPWTALGYGYTF	TRBJ1-2	TRBV6-5
CASSPIGGEQYF	TRBJ2-7	TRBV11-3